The source of this TCR beta chain is a study of beta chain features in type 1 diabetes. Overall study context: Cell yields, gender and age were comparable in patients and healthy donors. Study findings and constraints: A potential influence of HLA type upon TCRB rearrangement remained unresolved herein.

Germline CDR1 MNHEY, CDR2 SMNVEV (reference sequence). The V and J ends lost 4 bases and 6 bases respectively, with 13 bases between them. The CDR3 is 13 amino acids. The authors reverse transcribed all of the isolated RNA, so sequencing captured expressed TCRB transcripts. Sequenced by immunoSEQ multiplex PCR; TCRdb stores in-frame clones only, minus some. This table has a few hundred thousand clones, around 13% appearing once. Averaging about 116 mL, one heparinised blood draw came from each individual donor. This clone has only a few counts. What it binds is unknown. The chain combines TRBV27 with TRBJ2-7, with a possible D match to TRBD1 (6 bases). The sequence derives from a man aged 18 to 35 in good health. The specimen sequenced was naive CD4+ T cells from blood. The CDR3 region is CASSSLDRPEQYF. The CDR3 DNA sequence: TGTGCCAGCAGTTCACTCGACAGGCCCGAGCAGTACTTC.